The present entry profiles one T cell receptor (beta chain) with its context. Its target is unknown. These data belong to a study of CD8+ T cells in alopecia areata. Overall study context: After 6 to 18 months of tofacitinib, follow-up continued 6 months off drug. Study-wide results and caveats: Normal scalp showed lower clonality than lesional scalp, especially alopecia totalis/universalis.

The treatment was: oral pan-JAK inhibitor, 5-10 mg twice daily. The ends lost 3 bases at V and 6 bases at J; junction bases unmatched: 15. There are 18 residues in the CDR3. Looked up from germline, CDR1 is SGHRS and CDR2 is YFSETQ. Following RNA extraction, reverse transcription yielded cDNA that acted as the sequencing template. Profiled with immunoSEQ multiplex PCR; TCRdb holds only in-frame clones, not every one. The sample includes about 200,000 clones, roughly 60% of them seen just once. The receptor comes from a human donor with alopecia areata. The rearrangement joins TRBV5-1 to TRBJ1-6, with 7 positions matching TRBD1. The material sequenced was CD4+ T cells sorted from blood, taken at week 24, from a patient treated with tofacitinib. In DNA, the CDR3 is TGCGCCAGCAGCTATTTACCCGACAGGGCCGGCCTTAATTCACCCCTCCACTTT. Its protein is CASSYLPDRAGLNSPLHF.